Described below is a single TCR beta chain sequence and its context. Its target is not known. The CDR3 contains 12 residues. V lost 3 bases and J 6 bases, leaving 9 bases between the germline ends. CDR1 SGHRS and CDR2 YFSETQ come from the germline V gene. Before any sequencing was done, the ViraFEST assay used viral peptide pools to expand antigen-specific CD4+ T cells. On approximately day 9 of culture, CD4+ T cells were separated out. Among the vaccine recipients, none had a prior SARS-CoV-2 infection, and nucleocapsid antibodies were negative. The data were taken from a study of vaccination effects on CD4 cells after COVID-19. Study-level findings and limits: Late after vaccination, infection- and vaccine-induced clones showed marked clonal contraction.

Clones were sequenced by immunoSEQ multiplex PCR, and TCRdb holds only the in-frame ones, with some missing. The sample has around 19,000 clones, about 70% seen once. This receptor was obtained from a human donor who received a COVID-19 vaccine. This chain links TRBV5-1 with TRBJ1-2, with D possibly TRBD1 on 5 matching bases. This sample comprised CD4+ T cells from PBMCs cultured with HCoV-229E spike peptides, obtained before COVID-19 vaccination. The chain's CDR3 is CASSSTGDGYTF. CDR3 DNA: TGCGCCAGCAGCTCTACAGGAGATGGCTACACCTTC.